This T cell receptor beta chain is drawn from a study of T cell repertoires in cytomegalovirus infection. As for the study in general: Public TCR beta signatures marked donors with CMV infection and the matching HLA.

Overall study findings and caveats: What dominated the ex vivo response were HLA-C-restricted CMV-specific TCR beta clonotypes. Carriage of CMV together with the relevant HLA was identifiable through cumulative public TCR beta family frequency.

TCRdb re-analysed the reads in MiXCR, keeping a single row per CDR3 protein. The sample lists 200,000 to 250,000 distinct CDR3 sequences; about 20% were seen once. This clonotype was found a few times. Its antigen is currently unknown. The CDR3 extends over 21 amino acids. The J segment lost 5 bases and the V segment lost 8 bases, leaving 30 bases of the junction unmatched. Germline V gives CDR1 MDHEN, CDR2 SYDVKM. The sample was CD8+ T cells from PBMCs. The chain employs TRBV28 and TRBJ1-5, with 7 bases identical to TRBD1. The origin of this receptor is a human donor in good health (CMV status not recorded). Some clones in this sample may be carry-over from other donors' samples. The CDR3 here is CASRTPHQGDGGVWFDQPQHF. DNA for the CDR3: TGTGCCAGCCGAACCCCCCACCAGGGGGATGGAGGTGTTTGGTTCGATCAGCCCCAGCATTTT. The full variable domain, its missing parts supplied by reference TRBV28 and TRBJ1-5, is DVKVTQSSRYLVKRTGEKVFLECVQDMDHENMFWYRQDPGLGLRLIYFSYDVKMKEKGDIPEGYSVSREKKERFSLILESASTNQTSMYLCASRTPHQGDGGVWFDQPQHFGDGTRLSIL.